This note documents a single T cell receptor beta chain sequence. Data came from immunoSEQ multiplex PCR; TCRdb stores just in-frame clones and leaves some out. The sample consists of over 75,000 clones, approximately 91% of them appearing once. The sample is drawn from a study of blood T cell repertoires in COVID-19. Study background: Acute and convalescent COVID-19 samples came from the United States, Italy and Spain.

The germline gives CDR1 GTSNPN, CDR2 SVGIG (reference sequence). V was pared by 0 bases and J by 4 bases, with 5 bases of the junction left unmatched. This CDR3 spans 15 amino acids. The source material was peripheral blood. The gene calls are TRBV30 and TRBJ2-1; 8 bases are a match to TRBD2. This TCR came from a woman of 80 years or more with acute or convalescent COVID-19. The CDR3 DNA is TGTGCCTGGAGTGTAGGAAGCGGGGGTTACAATGAGCAGTTCTTC. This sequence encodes CAWSVGSGGYNEQFF.